This is a list of T cell receptor beta chains from one sample in a study of cytomegalovirus exposure and HLA in healthy donors. Using immunoSEQ multiplex PCR, the repertoire was profiled, and TCRdb retains in-frame clones only, with some absent. The top ten hold 0.75% to 0.85% of the sample, which has 250,000 to 350,000 clones, 86% seen once. The source material was PBMCs. These receptor sequences come from a woman aged 18-29 years in good health and CMV-seronegative. Both conserved end residues are part of each CDR3. The order of the fields is J gene, clone size, D gene, V gene, CDR3 protein, CDR3 DNA. The D gene is left open where the match is weak. Some rows mark clone size as missing; the rest say once, few, many or name a class of expanded clone.

>TRBJ2-4|-|-|TRBV29-1
CSVQGWNIQYF
TGCAGCGTTCAGGGGTGGAACATTCAGTACTTC
>TRBJ2-1|-|TRBD2|TRBV28
CASSWLAGGSSYNEQFF
TGTGCCAGCAGTTGGCTAGCGGGAGGGAGCTCCTACAATGAGCAGTTCTTC
>TRBJ2-1|-|-|TRBV6-4
CASSDSMSSNEQFF
TGTGCCAGCAGTGACTCGATGAGTTCGAATGAGCAGTTCTTC
>TRBJ2-2|-|TRBD2|TRBV6-5
CASSYGGGVGGELFF
TGTGCCAGCAGTTACGGGGGAGGGGTCGGCGGGGAGCTGTTTTTT
>TRBJ2-5|once|-|TRBV7-9
CASSLGSQETQYF
TGTGCCAGCAGCTTAGGCAGCCAAGAGACCCAGTACTTC
>TRBJ1-4|-|-|TRBV5-1
CASSLAGQTNEKLFF
TGCGCCAGCAGCTTGGCCGGACAGACCAATGAAAAACTGTTTTTT
>TRBJ2-7|once|TRBD2|TRBV5-4
CASSLLSGSPLEQYF
TGTGCCAGCAGCTTGCTTAGCGGGAGTCCTCTCGAGCAGTACTTC
>TRBJ2-1|-|TRBD2|TRBV6-4
CASGGSGDYNEQFF
TGTGCCAGCGGGGGTAGCGGGGACTACAATGAGCAGTTCTTC
>TRBJ1-5|-|-|TRBV4-2
CASSQTGYNQPQHF
TGTGCCAGCAGCCAAACAGGGTACAATCAGCCCCAGCATTTT
>TRBJ2-7|-|TRBD1|TRBV19
CASSTGGLTYEQYF
TGTGCCAGTAGTACAGGGGGCCTCACCTACGAGCAGTACTTC
>TRBJ2-2|-|-|TRBV18
CASSVVRDTGELFF
TGTGCCAGCTCCGTCGTCAGGGACACCGGGGAGCTGTTTTTT
>TRBJ2-7|-|-|TRBV19
CASSSHTGTRSYEQYF
TGTGCCAGTAGTTCCCATACAGGGACGCGCTCCTACGAGCAGTACTTC
>TRBJ2-6|-|TRBD1|TRBV30
CACGQGDSGANVLTF
TGTGCCTGCGGACAGGGAGACTCTGGGGCCAACGTCCTGACTTTC
>TRBJ1-4|-|-|TRBV2
CASRGGPWEKLFF
TGTGCCAGCAGGGGGGGGCCGTGGGAAAAACTGTTTTTT
>TRBJ2-7|few|-|TRBV5-1
CASSVRDSYEQYF
TGCGCCAGCAGCGTGCGGGACAGCTACGAGCAGTACTTC
>TRBJ2-7|many|-|TRBV6-5
CASSYRSIGYEQYF
TGTGCCAGCAGTTACCGGAGTATAGGCTACGAGCAGTACTTC
>TRBJ2-2|-|-|TRBV27
CASSWRTLGVTGELFF
TGTGCCAGCAGTTGGCGGACCCTAGGGGTCACCGGGGAGCTGTTTTTT
>TRBJ1-5|-|-|TRBV19
CASSPWARADQPQHF
TGTGCCAGTAGCCCGTGGGCCAGGGCGGATCAGCCCCAGCATTTT
>TRBJ2-2|-|-|TRBV11-3
CASSNFGQGATGELFF
TGTGCCAGCAGCAACTTTGGGCAGGGTGCCACCGGGGAGCTGTTTTTT